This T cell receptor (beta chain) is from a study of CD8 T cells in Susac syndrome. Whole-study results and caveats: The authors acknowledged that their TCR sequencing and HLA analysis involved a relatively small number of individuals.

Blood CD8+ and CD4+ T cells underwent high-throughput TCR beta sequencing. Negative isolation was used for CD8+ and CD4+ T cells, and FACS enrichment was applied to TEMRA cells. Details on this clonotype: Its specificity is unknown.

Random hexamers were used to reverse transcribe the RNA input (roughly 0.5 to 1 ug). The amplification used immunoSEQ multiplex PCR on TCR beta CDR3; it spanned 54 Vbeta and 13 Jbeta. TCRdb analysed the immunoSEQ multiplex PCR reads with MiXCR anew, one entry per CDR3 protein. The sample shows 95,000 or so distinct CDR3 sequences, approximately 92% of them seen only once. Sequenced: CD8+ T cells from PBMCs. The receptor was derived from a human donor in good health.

CDR3 DNA: TGCAGTGCCCATAGCGGGGCCGGTTCCTACGAGCAGTACTTC. This sequence encodes CSAHSGAGSYEQYF. V usage is TRBV20-1 and J usage is TRBJ2-7; 8 bases align to TRBD2. The CDR3 contains 14 residues. The V and J ends lost 6 bases and 1 base, in that order; junction bases with no gene match: 8. CDR1 and CDR2 from the germline V gene are DFQATT and SNEGSKA (reference sequence).